One sample yielded the 32 T cell receptor beta chains listed below, sequenced in a study of T-cell memory formation after mild COVID-19. TCRdb independently ran MiXCR on the 5' RACE reads; one entry per CDR3 protein. The sample lists about 280,000 distinct CDR3 sequences, approximately 7.6% occurring once. The sequencing input was PBMCs or a T cell subset sorted from them (not recorded which). The receptors here all came from a man in his late teens or twenties who had mild COVID-19 (a few samples of this study predate the infection). Cell type and time point are not known.

The chain recombines TRBV20-1 with TRBJ2-7; D is perhaps TRBD1 (6 bases). V dropped 0 bases and J dropped 1 base, with 10 bases sitting between them. This CDR3 has 14 amino acids. Germline V gene data show CDR1 as DFQATT and CDR2 as SNEGSKA (reference sequence). As DNA, the CDR3 is TGCAGTGCTAGAGACCCGGGACAATCCTACGAGCAGTACTTC. This gives the protein CSARDPGQSYEQYF.

The chain couples TRBV6-5 to TRBJ2-7, with D unresolved. The length of the CDR3 is 14 residues. V dropped 7 bases and J dropped 1 base, with 14 bases sitting between them. CDR1 is MNHEY and CDR2 is SVGAGI in the germline V gene. CDR3 amino acids: CASMVSERSYEQYF. The CDR3 nucleotides read TGTGCCAGCATGGTTTCCGAAAGGTCCTACGAGCAGTACTTC.

The chain couples TRBV11-2 to TRBJ1-3; D is undetermined. This CDR3 is built from 15 residues. V dropped 7 bases and J dropped 3 bases, with 16 bases sitting between them. Looked up from germline, CDR1 is SGHAT and CDR2 is FQNNGV. CDR3 sequence reads: CASTAHDLRGNTIYF. The CDR3 DNA sequence: TGTGCCAGCACCGCGCACGACCTCCGTGGAAACACCATATATTTT.

Only a few counts were recorded for this clonotype. The CDR3 DNA sequence: TGTGCCAGCAGCTTCTTTAGTCTAGCTACAGATACGCAGTATTTT. Its protein product is CASSFFSLATDTQYF. The gene calls are TRBV5-4 and TRBJ2-3; D is perhaps TRBD2 (5 bases). CDR3 length: 15 residues. Germline assignment: CDR1 SGHNT and CDR2 YYREEE (reference sequence). Trimming pared 2 bases from V and 3 bases from J, leaving 13 bases between.

This clonotype was seen repeatedly, ten times or more. This chain connects TRBV28 to TRBJ2-3; D is tentatively TRBD1 or TRBD2 (6 bases each). Trimming cost V 4 bases and J 3 bases, with 14 bases left between them. CDR1 is MDHEN and CDR2 is SYDVKM in the germline V gene. The CDR3 covers 15 residues. The CDR3: CASSSGAQTTDTQYF. In DNA, the CDR3 is TGTGCCAGCAGTTCGGGGGCCCAGACTACAGATACGCAGTATTTT.

The V and J genes are TRBV9 and TRBJ2-3; 9 nucleotides agree with TRBD2. J lost 6 bases, V lost 0 bases, and 5 bases had no gene match. The CDR3 totals 15 residues. Germline V gene lookup returns CDR1 SGDLS and CDR2 YYNGEE. CDR3 DNA sequence: TGTGCCAGCAGCGTAGTGGCGGGGGGGCCCGATACGCAGTATTTT. Its translation is CASSVVAGGPDTQYF.

V usage is TRBV5-5 and J usage is TRBJ1-5; no definite D call. Germline loops: CDR1 SGHKS, CDR2 YYEKEE (reference sequence). Trimming removed 4 bases at V and 5 bases at J, with 16 bases between. This CDR3 is 15 amino acids long. CDR3 protein: CASSVDGQTDQPQHF. CDR3 DNA sequence: TGTGCCAGCAGCGTGGACGGTCAGACCGATCAGCCCCAGCATTTT.

The rearrangement uses TRBV7-9 and TRBJ1-4; no firm D call. The CDR3 has 12 amino acids. Germline V CDR1 and CDR2: SEHNR, FQNEAQ (reference sequence). V shed 5 bases and J shed 1 base, with 2 bases lying between them. The CDR3 loop reads CASSRTNEKLFF. The DNA for the CDR3 is TGTGCCAGCAGCCGAACTAATGAAAAACTGTTTTTT.

This clonotype was found a few times. The V gene is TRBV6-5, the J gene TRBJ2-7, with TRBD1 as a possible D gene (5 bases). V shed 2 bases and J shed 6 bases, with 11 bases lying between them. Germline CDR1 reads MNHEY; CDR2 reads SVGAGI. This CDR3 is built from 13 residues. CDR3 sequence: CASSYGAALEQYF. The DNA for the CDR3 is TGTGCCAGCAGTTACGGGGCAGCCCTCGAGCAGTACTTC.

This clonotype was seen more than once but under ten times. The DNA of the CDR3 is TGCAGTGCTATCCCGCTTGGACAGGGCTACGAGCAGTACTTC. Translated, it gives CSAIPLGQGYEQYF. This chain uses TRBV20-1 with TRBJ2-7; TRBD1 matches at 8 bases. Trimming at V came to 4 bases and at J to 3 bases, leaving 8 bases not matched to a gene. Germline CDR1 and CDR2: DFQATT and SNEGSKA (reference sequence). The CDR3 sequence is 14 residues long.

The J gene is TRBJ2-1, the V gene TRBV10-3; D is uncertain. Germline-derived CDR1 and CDR2 are ENHRY and SYGVKD. Trimming stripped 8 bases from V and 7 bases from J, with 9 bases between. This CDR3 has 11 residues. CDR3 sequence: CAISDYNEQFF. In nucleotides, the CDR3 is TGTGCCATCTCCGATTATAATGAGCAGTTCTTC.

This clonotype was counted a few times. This chain uses TRBV11-2 with TRBJ2-5; no clear D gene. CDR3 length: 15 residues. CDR1 is SGHAT, CDR2 FQNNGV, per germline. Trimming removed 4 bases at V and 5 bases at J, with 17 bases between. The DNA of the CDR3 is TGTGCCAGCAGCTACGAGGCAGCCCCCCGGGAGACCCAGTACTTC. Amino acids: CASSYEAAPRETQYF.

This clonotype was detected only a few times. The chain carries TRBV12-3 or TRBV12-4 and TRBJ2-3, with TRBD2 matching 9 bases. V trimming: 2 bases; J trimming: 6 bases; junction bases outside the gene matches: 12. The length of the CDR3 is 17 residues. In DNA, the CDR3 is TGTGCCAGCAGTTTATTCGGGCTAGCGGGGATGGAGGATACGCAGTATTTT. Amino acid sequence: CASSLFGLAGMEDTQYF.

The rearrangement uses TRBV4-1 and TRBJ2-3; no clear D. V was shortened by 0 bases and J by 2 bases, with 6 bases between the two germline ends. The germline V gene has CDR1 MGHRA and CDR2 YSYEKL. The CDR3 has 14 residues. For the CDR3, the DNA is TGCGCCAGCAGCCAAGAGGTTAACACAGATACGCAGTATTTT. This gives the protein CASSQEVNTDTQYF.

This clonotype was counted between two and nine times. The rearrangement joins TRBV7-6 to TRBJ1-1; 9 bases agree with TRBD1. CDR1 is SGHVS and CDR2 is FNYEAQ in the germline V gene. This CDR3 is built from 15 residues. V shed 1 base and J 5 bases; nucleotides not matched to a gene: 5. As DNA, the CDR3 is TGTGCCAGCAGCTTAGAAACAGGGGGCTTAACTGAAGCTTTCTTT. It translates to CASSLETGGLTEAFF.

The table lists this clonotype with a few counts. The chain carries TRBV7-9 and TRBJ1-1, with 8 bases that match TRBD1. From germline, CDR1 is SEHNR and CDR2 FQNEAQ (reference sequence). V was pared by 6 bases and J by 6 bases, with 6 bases of the junction left unmatched. This CDR3 region has 13 residues. The CDR3 DNA is TGTGCCAGCAGGGACAGGGATTCATCTGAAGCTTTCTTT. It yields the protein CASRDRDSSEAFF.

The chain couples TRBV5-1 to TRBJ2-2, with 8 bases matching TRBD1. The CDR3 extends over 17 amino acids. Germline-derived CDR1 and CDR2 are SGHRS and YFSETQ. Trimming took 6 bases from V and 2 from J; bases not matched to a gene: 12. The CDR3 sequence: CASTSPPGQANTGELFF. CDR3 nucleotides: TGCGCCAGCACCTCCCCGCCGGGACAGGCCAACACCGGGGAGCTGTTTTTT.

In this sample, this clonotype turned up many times. This chain connects TRBV12-3 or TRBV12-4 to TRBJ2-7; the D is unclear. V dropped 2 bases and J dropped 5 bases, with 1 base sitting between them. There are 10 residues in the CDR3. This CDR3 is CASSLHEQYF. As DNA, the CDR3 is TGTGCCAGCAGTTTACACGAGCAGTACTTC.

The chain couples TRBV12-3 or TRBV12-4 to TRBJ2-2; 8 bases agree with TRBD1. J gave up 2 bases and V 6 bases, and 5 bases lay outside the gene matches. This CDR3 spans 15 amino acids. The CDR3 sequence: CASSQGAFNTGELFF. The CDR3 nucleotides read TGTGCCAGCAGCCAGGGGGCGTTTAACACCGGGGAGCTGTTTTTT.

The chain employs TRBV23-1 and TRBJ1-2, with D perhaps TRBD1 (5 bases). TRBV23-1 falls under the ORF class, with uncertain function. This CDR3 region has 14 residues. Trimming took 3 bases from V and 4 from J, leaving 12 bases between them. In DNA, the CDR3 is TGCGCCAGCAGTCACGATTCGGGGGGCTATGGCTACACCTTC. Protein: CASSHDSGGYGYTF.

This clonotype was seen only a few times. The gene calls are TRBV5-1 and TRBJ2-1; 11 bases align to TRBD2. J was trimmed by 8 bases and V by 4 bases; bases with no gene match: 5. The germline gives CDR1 SGHRS, CDR2 YFSETQ. This CDR3 is 14 amino acids long. DNA for the CDR3: TGCGCCAGCAGCATAGCGGGGGGGCTCGATGAGCAGTTCTTC. This sequence encodes CASSIAGGLDEQFF.

V usage is TRBV20-1 and J usage is TRBJ2-3; tentatively, D is TRBD2 (5 bases). The ends were cut back, 2 bases at V and 3 bases at J, with 15 bases in the middle. Germline loops: CDR1 DFQATT, CDR2 SNEGSKA (reference sequence). There are 15 residues in the CDR3. For the CDR3, the DNA is TGCAGTGCTAGAAAAGAGCGGTGGGCAACAGATACGCAGTATTTT. Encoded protein: CSARKERWATDTQYF.

Ten or more counts support this clonotype. In DNA form, the CDR3 reads TGCGCCAGCAGCCGGGACAGGGAAAACATTCAGTACTTC. Translation: CASSRDRENIQYF. This sequence joins TRBV4-3 and TRBJ2-4; 9 bases fit TRBD1. CDR1 and CDR2 (germline): LGHNA, YSLEER. The CDR3 extends over 13 amino acids. V was clipped by 4 bases and J by 5 bases; unmatched bases: 0.

In its sample, this clonotype was seen a few times. J is TRBJ1-5 and V is TRBV28; no reliable D call. Germline V gives CDR1 MDHEN, CDR2 SYDVKM. The CDR3 has 15 amino acids. Trimming left V 5 bases short and J 5 bases short, with 16 bases between. The CDR3 region is CASSAGRRRDQPQHF. The DNA for the CDR3 is TGTGCCAGCAGTGCCGGACGGCGGCGGGATCAGCCCCAGCATTTT.

The sample holds a few counts of this clonotype. This rearrangement joins TRBV7-2 to TRBJ2-3; tentatively, D is TRBD1 or TRBD2 (5 bases each). Trimming took 6 bases from V and 5 from J, leaving 12 bases between them. The CDR3 length is 13 residues. Per the germline V gene, CDR1 is SGHTA and CDR2 is FQGNSA. The chain's CDR3 is CASSGGGIDTQYF. Written as DNA, the CDR3 is TGTGCCAGCAGTGGTGGGGGAATAGATACGCAGTATTTT.

This chain links TRBV5-1 with TRBJ2-3, with TRBD2 identical over 7 bases. J lost 1 base, V lost 2 bases, and 7 bases had no gene match. There are 16 residues in the CDR3. Germline V gives CDR1 SGHRS, CDR2 YFSETQ. CDR3 sequence (DNA): TGCGCCAGCAGCTTCCGGGGCCGGGGGGGCACAGATACGCAGTATTTT. Protein: CASSFRGRGGTDTQYF.

The sample holds many counts of this clonotype. J is TRBJ1-4 and V is TRBV7-8; no clear D gene. The CDR3 has 16 amino acids. V shed 6 bases and J shed 4 bases, with 18 bases lying between them. CDR1 is SGHVS and CDR2 is FQNEAQ in the germline V gene. CDR3: CASRSSRATINEKLFF. In nucleotides, the CDR3 is TGTGCCAGCAGATCCTCTAGGGCAACGATTAATGAAAAACTGTTTTTT.

This clonotype was seen many times. V and J are TRBV7-2 and TRBJ2-5; the D call may be TRBD1 or TRBD2 (5 bases each). This CDR3 contains 13 residues. Per the germline V gene, CDR1 is SGHTA and CDR2 is FQGNSA. Trimming removed 5 bases at V and 3 bases at J, with 10 bases between. CDR3 DNA: TGTGCCAGCAGCCGTCGGGGCGAAGAGACCCAGTACTTC. Its protein product is CASSRRGEETQYF.

This chain joins TRBV20-1 and TRBJ1-4; D call uncertain. The CDR3 has 10 amino acids. Between the trimmed V and J ends, which lost 7 bases and 6 bases, there was a span of 6 bases. Germline V gene lookup returns CDR1 DFQATT and CDR2 SNEGSKA (reference sequence). DNA of the CDR3: TGCAGTGTCGAGGATGAAAAACTGTTTTTT. It encodes CSVEDEKLFF.

In this sample, this clonotype turned up once. At one end the junction does not follow the germline gene, possibly because of a read error. V and J are TRBV5-1 and TRBJ2-5; 12 bases map to TRBD2. The CDR3 is made up of 18 amino acids. Germline CDR1 and CDR2: SGHRS and YFSETQ. CDR3: CASSSGLTSGGAQETRYF. The CDR3 DNA is TGCGCCAGCAGCTCAGGGTTGACTAGCGGGGGAGCTCAAGAGACCCGGTACTTC.

This clonotype was counted many times. CDR3 bases: TGTGCCAGCAGTTACTCGTACACCGGTGCAGAGACCCAGTACTTC. This codes for CASSYSYTGAETQYF. This chain links TRBV6-5 with TRBJ2-5; D remains unclear. V was shortened by 0 bases and J by 4 bases, with 12 bases between the two germline ends. CDR1 MNHEY and CDR2 SVGAGI come from the germline V gene. This CDR3 is 15 amino acids long.

This rearrangement joins TRBV20-1 to TRBJ2-1; 12 bases map to TRBD2. The CDR3 is 16 amino acids. V trimming: 6 bases; J trimming: 4 bases; junction bases outside the gene matches: 10. Germline-derived CDR1 and CDR2 are DFQATT and SNEGSKA (reference sequence). CDR3 sequence (DNA): TGCAGTGCCAATCCCTCTAGCGGGGGGGAGTACAATGAGCAGTTCTTC. As protein: CSANPSSGGEYNEQFF.